This TCR beta chain came from a study of T-cell reconstitution after alpha-beta-depleted transplantation in children. Using unique molecular identifiers, the investigators prepared the TCRbeta library. TCRdb called the PCR reads again in MiXCR, with one record for every CDR3 protein. The sample includes some 450,000 distinct CDR3 sequences, approximately 41% of them seen just once. In germline, CDR1 is SGHTA, CDR2 FQGNSA. Trimming took 2 bases from V and 4 from J; bases not matched to a gene: 8. This CDR3 contains 16 residues. Sequencing used PBMCs, obtained before TCRalphabeta/CD19-depleted stem cell transplant. This sequence joins TRBV7-2 and TRBJ2-7; 10 bases match TRBD2. The TCR originated in a girl aged 2-15 years with aplastic anemia, due to receive a stem cell transplant. DNA of the CDR3: TGTGCCAGCAGCTTATCGCCCAGCGGGAGGGCTTACGAGCAGTACTTC. This encodes CASSLSPSGRAYEQYF.